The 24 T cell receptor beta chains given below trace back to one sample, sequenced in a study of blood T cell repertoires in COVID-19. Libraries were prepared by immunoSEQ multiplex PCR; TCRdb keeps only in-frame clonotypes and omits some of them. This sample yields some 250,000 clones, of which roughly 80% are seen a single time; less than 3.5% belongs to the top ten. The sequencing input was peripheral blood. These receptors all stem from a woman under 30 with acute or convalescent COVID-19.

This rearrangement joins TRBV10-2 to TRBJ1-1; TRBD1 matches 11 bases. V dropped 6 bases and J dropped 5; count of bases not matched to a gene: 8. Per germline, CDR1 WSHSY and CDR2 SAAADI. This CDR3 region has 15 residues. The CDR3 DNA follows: TGCGCCAGCAGGGCAGGACAGGGGGCATCGACTGAAGCTTTCTTT. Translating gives CASRAGQGASTEAFF.

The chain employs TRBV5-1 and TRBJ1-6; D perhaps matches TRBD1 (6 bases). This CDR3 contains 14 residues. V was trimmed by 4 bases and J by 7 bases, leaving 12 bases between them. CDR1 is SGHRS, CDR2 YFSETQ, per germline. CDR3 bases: TGCGCCAGCAGCCCAACAACAGGGAATTCACCCCTCCACTTT. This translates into CASSPTTGNSPLHF.

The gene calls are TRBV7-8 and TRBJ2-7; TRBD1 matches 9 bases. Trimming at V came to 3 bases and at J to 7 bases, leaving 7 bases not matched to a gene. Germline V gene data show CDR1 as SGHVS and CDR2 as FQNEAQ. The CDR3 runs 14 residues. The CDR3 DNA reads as TGTGCCAGCAGCTTCGGACAGGGGACCCGAGAGCAGTACTTC. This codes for CASSFGQGTREQYF.

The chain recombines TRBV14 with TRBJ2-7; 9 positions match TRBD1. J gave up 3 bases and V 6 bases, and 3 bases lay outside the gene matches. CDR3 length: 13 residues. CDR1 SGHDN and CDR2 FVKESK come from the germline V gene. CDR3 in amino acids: CASRSTGGYEQYF. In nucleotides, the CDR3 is TGTGCCAGCAGATCGACAGGGGGCTACGAGCAGTACTTC. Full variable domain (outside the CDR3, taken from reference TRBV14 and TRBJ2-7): EAGVTQFPSHSVIEKGQTVTLRCDPISGHDNLYWYRRVMGKEIKFLLHFVKESKQDESGMPNNRFLAERTGGTYSTLKVQPAELEDSGVYFCASRSTGGYEQYFGPGTRLTVT.

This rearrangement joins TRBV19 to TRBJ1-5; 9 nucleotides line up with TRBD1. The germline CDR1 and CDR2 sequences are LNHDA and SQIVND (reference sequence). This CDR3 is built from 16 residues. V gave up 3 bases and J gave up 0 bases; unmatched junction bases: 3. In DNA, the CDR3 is TGTGCCAGTAGTATGCGGGACAGGGATAGCAATCAGCCCCAGCATTTT. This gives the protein CASSMRDRDSNQPQHF.

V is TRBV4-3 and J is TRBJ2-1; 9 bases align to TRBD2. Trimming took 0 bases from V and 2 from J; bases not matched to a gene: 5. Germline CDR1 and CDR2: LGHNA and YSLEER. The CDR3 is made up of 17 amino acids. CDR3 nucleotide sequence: TGCGCCAGCAGCCAAGATCTGGCGGGAGGGGCCTACAATGAGCAGTTCTTC. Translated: CASSQDLAGGAYNEQFF.

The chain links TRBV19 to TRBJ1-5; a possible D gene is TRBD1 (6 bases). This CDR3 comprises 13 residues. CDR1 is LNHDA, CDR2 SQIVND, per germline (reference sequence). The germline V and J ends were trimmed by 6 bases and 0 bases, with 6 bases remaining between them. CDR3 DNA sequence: TGTGCCAGTAGAGGGGGTAGCAATCAGCCCCAGCATTTT. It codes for CASRGGSNQPQHF. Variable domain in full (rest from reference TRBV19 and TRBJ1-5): DGGITQSPKYLFRKEGQNVTLSCEQNLNHDAMYWYRQDPGQGLRLIYYSQIVNDFQKGDIAEGYSVSREKKESFPLTVTSAQKNPTAFYLCASRGGSNQPQHFGDGTRLSIL.

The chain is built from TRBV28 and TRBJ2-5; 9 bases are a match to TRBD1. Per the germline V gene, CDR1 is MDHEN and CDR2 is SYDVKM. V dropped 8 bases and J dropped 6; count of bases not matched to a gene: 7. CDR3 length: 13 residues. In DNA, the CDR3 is TGTGCCAGCTATGCGGGACAGGGACAGACCCAGTACTTC. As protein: CASYAGQGQTQYF.

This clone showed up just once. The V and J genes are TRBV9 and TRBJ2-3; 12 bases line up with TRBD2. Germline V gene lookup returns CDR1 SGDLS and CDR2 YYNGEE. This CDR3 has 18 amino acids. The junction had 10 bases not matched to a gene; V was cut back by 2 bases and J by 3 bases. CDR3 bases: TGTGCCAGCAGCGTTGGCCTAGCGGGAGGGATTTTTACAGATACGCAGTATTTT. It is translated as CASSVGLAGGIFTDTQYF.

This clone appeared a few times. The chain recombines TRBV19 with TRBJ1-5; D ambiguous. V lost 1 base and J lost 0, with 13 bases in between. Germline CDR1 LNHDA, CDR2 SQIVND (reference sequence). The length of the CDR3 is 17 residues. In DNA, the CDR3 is TGTGCCAGTAGTATAGTTCGAACTACCTATAGCAATCAGCCCCAGCATTTT. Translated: CASSIVRTTYSNQPQHF.

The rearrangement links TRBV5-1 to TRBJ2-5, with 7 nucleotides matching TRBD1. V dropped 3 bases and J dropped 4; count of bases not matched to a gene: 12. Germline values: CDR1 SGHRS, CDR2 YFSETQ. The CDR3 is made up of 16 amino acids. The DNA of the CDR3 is TGCGCCAGCAGCTACGCTAACCCGGGACAGTTAGAGACCCAGTACTTC. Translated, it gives CASSYANPGQLETQYF.

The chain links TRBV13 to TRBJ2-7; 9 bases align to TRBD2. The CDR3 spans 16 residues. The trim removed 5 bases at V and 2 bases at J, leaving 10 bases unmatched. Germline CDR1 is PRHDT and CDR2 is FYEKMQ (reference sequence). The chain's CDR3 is CASSASLAGNPYEQYF. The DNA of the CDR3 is TGTGCCAGCAGCGCCTCCCTAGCGGGGAACCCCTACGAGCAGTACTTC.

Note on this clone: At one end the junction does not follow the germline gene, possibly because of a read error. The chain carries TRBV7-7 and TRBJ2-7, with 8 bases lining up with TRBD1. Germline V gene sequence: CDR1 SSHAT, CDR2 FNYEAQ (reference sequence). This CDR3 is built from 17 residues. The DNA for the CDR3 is TGTGCTAGCAGCCCGGGCCCCGGTCAGGGGGCGGAATACGAGCAGTACTTC. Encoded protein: CASSPGPGQGAEYEQYF.

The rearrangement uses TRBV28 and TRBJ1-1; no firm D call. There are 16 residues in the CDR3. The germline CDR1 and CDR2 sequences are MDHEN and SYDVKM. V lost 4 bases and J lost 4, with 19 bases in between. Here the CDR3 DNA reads TGTGCCAGCAGTTATTTCGGGAGGGCGGGGAGCACTGAAGCTTTCTTT. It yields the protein CASSYFGRAGSTEAFF.

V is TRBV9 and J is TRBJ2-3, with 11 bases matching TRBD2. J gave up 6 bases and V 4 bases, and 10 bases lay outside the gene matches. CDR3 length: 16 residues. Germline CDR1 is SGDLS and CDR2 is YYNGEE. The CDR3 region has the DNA TGTGCCAGCAGCTCACCGGGACTAGCGGTGGGGGATACGCAGTATTTT. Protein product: CASSSPGLAVGDTQYF.

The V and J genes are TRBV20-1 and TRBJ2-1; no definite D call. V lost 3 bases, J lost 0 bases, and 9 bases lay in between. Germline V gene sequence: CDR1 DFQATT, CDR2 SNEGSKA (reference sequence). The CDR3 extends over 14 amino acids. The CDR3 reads CSASGPSSYNEQFF. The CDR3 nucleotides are TGCAGTGCTAGTGGCCCGAGCTCCTACAATGAGCAGTTCTTC.

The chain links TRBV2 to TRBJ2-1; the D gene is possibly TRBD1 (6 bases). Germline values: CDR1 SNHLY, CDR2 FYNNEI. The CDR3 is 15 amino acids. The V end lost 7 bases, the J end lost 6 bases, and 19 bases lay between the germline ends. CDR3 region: CASTTSTGIGNEQFF. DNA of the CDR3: TGTGCCAGCACCACCTCAACAGGGATCGGCAATGAGCAGTTCTTC.

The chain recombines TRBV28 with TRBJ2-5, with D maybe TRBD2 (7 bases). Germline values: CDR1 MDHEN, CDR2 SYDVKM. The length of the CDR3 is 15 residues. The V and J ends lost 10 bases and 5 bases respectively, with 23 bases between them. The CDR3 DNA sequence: TGTGCCACCCGGGGGGCAGATGCGGCCACGGAGACCCAGTACTTC. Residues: CATRGADAATETQYF. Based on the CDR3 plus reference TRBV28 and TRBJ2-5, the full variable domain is DVKVTQSSRYLVKRTGEKVFLECVQDMDHENMFWYRQDPGLGLRLIYFSYDVKMKEKGDIPEGYSVSREKKERFSLILESASTNQTSMYLCATRGADAATETQYFGPGTRLLVL.

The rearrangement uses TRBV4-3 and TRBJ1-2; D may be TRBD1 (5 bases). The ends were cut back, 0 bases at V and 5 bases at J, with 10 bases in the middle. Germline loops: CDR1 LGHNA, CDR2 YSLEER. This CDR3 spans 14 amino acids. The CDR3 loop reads CASSQEGGGYGYTF. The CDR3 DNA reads TGCGCCAGCAGCCAAGAGGGGGGTGGGTATGGCTACACCTTC.

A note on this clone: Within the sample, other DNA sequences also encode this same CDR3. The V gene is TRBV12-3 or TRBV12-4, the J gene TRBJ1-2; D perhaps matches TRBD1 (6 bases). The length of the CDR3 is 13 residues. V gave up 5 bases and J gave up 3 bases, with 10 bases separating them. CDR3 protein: CASSRTADYGYTF. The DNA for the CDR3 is TGTGCCAGCAGTCGGACAGCGGACTATGGCTACACCTTC.

The CDR3 protein is CASSEGTTGEKLFF. In DNA, the CDR3 is TGCGCCAGCAGCGAGGGCACGACGGGGGAAAAACTGTTTTTT. This chain links TRBV4-1 with TRBJ1-4; D unclear. With 5 bases removed from V and 8 bases from J, the gap between germline ends came to 15 bases. Germline lookup yields CDR1 MGHRA and CDR2 YSYEKL. The CDR3 is 14 residues long.

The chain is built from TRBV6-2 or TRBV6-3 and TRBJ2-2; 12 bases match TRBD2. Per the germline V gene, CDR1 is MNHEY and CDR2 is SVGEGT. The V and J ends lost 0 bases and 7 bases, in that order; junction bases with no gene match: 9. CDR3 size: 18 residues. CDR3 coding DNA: TGTGCCAGCAGTTACTCGAGAGGACTAGCGGGAATGATCGGGGAGCTGTTTTTT. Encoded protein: CASSYSRGLAGMIGELFF.

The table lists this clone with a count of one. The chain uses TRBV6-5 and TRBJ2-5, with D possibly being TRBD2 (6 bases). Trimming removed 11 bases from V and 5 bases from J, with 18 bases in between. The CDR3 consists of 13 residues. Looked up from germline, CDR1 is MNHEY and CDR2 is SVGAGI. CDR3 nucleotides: TGTGCCGCCAGGGCCGCAGGGAGGGAGACCCAGTACTTC. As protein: CAARAAGRETQYF.

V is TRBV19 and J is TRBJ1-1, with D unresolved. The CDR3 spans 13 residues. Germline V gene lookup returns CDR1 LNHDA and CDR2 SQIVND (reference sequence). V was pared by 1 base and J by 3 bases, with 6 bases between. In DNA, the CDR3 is TGTGCCAGTAGTATAGGGCCTCACACTGAAGCTTTCTTT. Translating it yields CASSIGPHTEAFF.